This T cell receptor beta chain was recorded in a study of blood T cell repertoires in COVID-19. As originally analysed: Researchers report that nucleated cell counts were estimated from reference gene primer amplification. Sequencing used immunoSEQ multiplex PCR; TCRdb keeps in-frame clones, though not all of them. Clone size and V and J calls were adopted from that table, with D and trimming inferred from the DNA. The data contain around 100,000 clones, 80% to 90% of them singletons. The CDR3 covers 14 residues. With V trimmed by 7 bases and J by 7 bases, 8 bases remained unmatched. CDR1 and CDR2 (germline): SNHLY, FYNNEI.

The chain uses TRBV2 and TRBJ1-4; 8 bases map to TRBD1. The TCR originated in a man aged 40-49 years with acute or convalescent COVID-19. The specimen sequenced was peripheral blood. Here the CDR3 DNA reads TGTGCCAGCAAAGGGGGGACAGGTCCTGAAAAACTGTTTTTT. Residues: CASKGGTGPEKLFF.